The 25 T cell receptor beta chains below all came from one sample that was sequenced in a study of OX40 agonist ivuxolimab in advanced cancers. Library preparation used the immunoSEQ multiplex PCR assay. This immuneACCESS table, as held by TCRdb, lists in-frame sequences with V and J called but not all clones. Of the missing ones, under half trace to an unresolved V gene in checked studies; the others have no known cause. Within this sample are 12,000 or so clones, with around 80% of them counted one time only. About a tenth of the sample lies in the top ten. The specimen was CD4+ or CD8+ T cells sorted from blood, collected in a trial of the OX40 agonist ivuxolimab. These TCRs come from an adult with an advanced solid tumor such as melanoma, head and neck, liver or kidney cancer.

This clone occurred a few times. The gene calls are TRBV27 and TRBJ1-2, with 8 bases aligning to TRBD1. This CDR3 is built from 14 residues. Trimming removed 3 bases from V and 4 bases from J; junction bases left unmatched: 4. Germline V gives CDR1 MNHEY, CDR2 SMNVEV (reference sequence). CDR3 bases: TGTGCCAGCAGTTTTTCAGGGGGCGTCTATGGCTACACCTTC. It translates to CASSFSGGVYGYTF.

This clone has just one count. V gene TRBV29-1 combines with J gene TRBJ1-2; D gene unclear. The V gene lost 4 bases and the J gene lost 5 bases, with 14 bases spanning the gap. The CDR3 is made up of 13 amino acids. The germline CDR1 and CDR2 sequences are SQVTM and ANQGSEA. Here the CDR3 reads CSVGSDLVYGYTF. CDR3 DNA: TGCAGCGTTGGAAGTGATCTGGTGTATGGCTACACCTTC. Full variable domain (remainder filled in from reference TRBV29-1 and TRBJ1-2): SAVISQKPSRDICQRGTSLTIQCQVDSQVTMMFWYRQQPGQSLTLIATANQGSEATYESGFVIDKFPISRPNLTFSTLTVSNMSPEDSSIYLCSVGSDLVYGYTFGSGTRLTVV.

The chain employs TRBV29-1 and TRBJ1-2; D gene ambiguous. Trimming pared 4 bases from V and 8 bases from J, leaving 14 bases between. The CDR3 covers 12 residues. Germline values: CDR1 SQVTM, CDR2 ANQGSEA. CDR3 residues: CSVGIGKGGYTF. As DNA, the CDR3 is TGCAGCGTTGGGATCGGCAAAGGAGGCTACACCTTC.

This clone appeared a few times. This chain uses TRBV28 with TRBJ2-1, with D hard to call. The CDR3 is made up of 12 amino acids. Trimming cost V 6 bases and J 8 bases, with 11 bases left between them. Per germline, CDR1 MDHEN and CDR2 SYDVKM. The CDR3 bases are TGTGCCAGCAGCCCCGACGGAGATGAGCAGTTCTTC. It translates to CASSPDGDEQFF.

This chain connects TRBV5-1 to TRBJ1-6; D is ambiguous. V was trimmed by 2 bases and J by 3 bases, leaving 9 bases between them. The CDR3 sequence is 15 residues long. The germline V gene has CDR1 SGHRS and CDR2 YFSETQ. CDR3 in amino acids: CASSFGSSYNSPLHF. The CDR3 DNA reads as TGCGCCAGCAGCTTCGGCAGTAGCTATAATTCACCCCTCCACTTT.

The chain employs TRBV9 and TRBJ2-2, with 8 bases matching TRBD2. CDR3 length: 17 residues. Germline CDR1 SGDLS, CDR2 YYNGEE. V dropped 4 bases and J dropped 11; count of bases not matched to a gene: 19. CDR3 coding DNA: TGTGCCAGCAGCCTGAGCTCCATTAGCGGGGTATCTGGTGAGCTGTTTTTT. The encoded protein is CASSLSSISGVSGELFF.

The chain couples TRBV5-1 to TRBJ2-7, with unresolved D. Germline CDR1 reads SGHRS; CDR2 reads YFSETQ. Trimming stripped 0 bases from V and 3 bases from J, with 1 base between. The length of the CDR3 is 11 residues. CDR3 amino acids: CASSLGYEQYF. The CDR3 DNA follows: TGCGCCAGCAGCTTGGGCTACGAGCAGTACTTC.

This chain connects TRBV19 to TRBJ2-7; 13 bases are a match to TRBD2. V dropped 5 bases and J dropped 0; count of bases not matched to a gene: 13. The CDR3 spans 19 residues. Looked up from germline, CDR1 is LNHDA and CDR2 is SQIVND (reference sequence). The CDR3 region has the DNA TGTGCCAGTAGTTGTAGGGGACTAGCGGGGTCAGGGGTCTCCTACGAGCAGTACTTC. This gives the protein CASSCRGLAGSGVSYEQYF.

This clone was seen more than once but under ten times. The V and J genes are TRBV15 and TRBJ1-6, with no clear D. CDR1 is LNHNV and CDR2 is YYDKDF in the germline V gene (reference sequence). V gave up 7 bases and J gave up 5 bases, with 9 bases separating them. The CDR3 sequence is 13 residues long. CDR3 amino acids: CATTQDNNSPLHF. CDR3 coding DNA: TGTGCCACCACCCAGGATAATAATTCACCCCTCCACTTT. The entire variable domain, with the rest obtained from reference TRBV15 and TRBJ1-6, is as follows: DAMVIQNPRYQVTQFGKPVTLSCSQTLNHNVMYWYQQKSSQAPKLLFHYYDKDFNNEADTPDNFQSRRPNTSFCFLDIRSPGLGDTAMYLCATTQDNNSPLHFGNGTRLTVT.

The V and J genes are TRBV5-1 and TRBJ2-3, with 10 bases that match TRBD2. This CDR3 has 18 residues. V shed 0 bases and J 1 base; nucleotides not matched to a gene: 8. Germline V lookup: CDR1 SGHRS, CDR2 YFSETQ. This chain's CDR3 is CASSLGLAGETRTDTQYF. The CDR3, as DNA: TGCGCCAGCAGCTTGGGACTAGCGGGCGAGACCCGCACAGATACGCAGTATTTT.

The chain couples TRBV7-8 to TRBJ2-7, with 7 bases matching TRBD2. Losses at the gene ends were 1 base for V and 2 bases for J; bases not matched to a gene: 2. The germline gives CDR1 SGHVS, CDR2 FQNEAQ. This CDR3 spans 14 amino acids. The DNA of the CDR3 is TGTGCCAGCAGCTTAGTAGGGACTACCTACGAGCAGTACTTC. Protein sequence: CASSLVGTTYEQYF.

The V call is TRBV28, the J call TRBJ1-2; a weak D match, TRBD1 (5 bases). Germline CDR1 and CDR2: MDHEN and SYDVKM. This CDR3 is built from 16 residues. The V gene lost 6 bases and the J gene lost 6 bases, with 23 bases spanning the gap. The CDR3 DNA reads TGTGCCAGCAGGGGACTAGCCAGCCGTCATGGGGATGGCTACACCTTC. Its protein product is CASRGLASRHGDGYTF.

V and J are TRBV4-1 and TRBJ2-7; D might be TRBD1 or TRBD2, each matching 5 bases. V was cut by 0 bases and J by 6 bases, with 12 bases left in between. CDR1 is MGHRA, CDR2 YSYEKL, per germline. The CDR3 runs to 14 residues. CDR3 residues: CASSQDRGASEQYF. As DNA, the CDR3 is TGCGCCAGCAGCCAAGATAGAGGGGCATCCGAGCAGTACTTC.

J is TRBJ1-1 and V is TRBV7-2, with D maybe TRBD1 (5 bases). Germline CDR1 reads SGHTA; CDR2 reads FQGNSA. The CDR3 consists of 14 residues. The germline V and J ends were trimmed by 5 bases and 0 bases, with 10 bases remaining between them. CDR3 in amino acids: CASSLGTLNTEAFF. In DNA, the CDR3 is TGTGCCAGCAGCCTAGGGACCTTGAACACTGAAGCTTTCTTT.

This chain joins TRBV27 and TRBJ1-1; perhaps TRBD1 as D (5 bases). The V gene lost 8 bases and the J gene lost 6 bases, with 22 bases spanning the gap. CDR1 is MNHEY, CDR2 SMNVEV, per germline (reference sequence). This CDR3 is 15 amino acids long. The CDR3 DNA reads TGTGCCAGCTACAGGTTGGGGACGTTGGACGCTGAAGCTTTCTTT. Encoded protein: CASYRLGTLDAEAFF.

The gene calls are TRBV6-1 and TRBJ1-2, with D unresolved. Trimming took off 0 bases at V and 3 bases at J, with 8 bases between the two ends. This CDR3 comprises 14 residues. Germline V gene lookup returns CDR1 MNHNS and CDR2 SASEGT. The CDR3 is CASSEATAYYGYTF. The CDR3 DNA follows: TGTGCCAGCAGTGAAGCAACAGCTTACTATGGCTACACCTTC.

The chain combines TRBV27 with TRBJ1-1; TRBD1 agrees at 10 bases. The CDR3 covers 13 residues. Germline V CDR1 and CDR2: MNHEY, SMNVEV (reference sequence). V lost 2 bases to trimming and J lost 11 bases; unmatched junction nucleotides: 5. The CDR3 DNA reads TGTGCCAGCAGTTTACAAAGACAGGGGGCCGCTTTCTTT. Translated: CASSLQRQGAAFF.

The sample holds a few counts of this clone. This chain links TRBV9 with TRBJ2-1; D is unclear. Germline CDR1 reads SGDLS; CDR2 reads YYNGEE. This CDR3 has 13 residues. The V end was cut by 3 bases, the J end by 1 base, with 5 bases between. The CDR3 DNA follows: TGTGCCAGCAGCGAACAGTCCTACAATGAGCAGTTCTTC. This encodes CASSEQSYNEQFF.

The V call is TRBV5-4, the J call TRBJ2-1; 11 bases agree with TRBD1. The CDR3 has 15 residues. J was trimmed by 9 bases and V by 4 bases; bases with no gene match: 9. The germline gives CDR1 SGHNT, CDR2 YYREEE (reference sequence). The CDR3 DNA sequence: TGTGCCAGCAGCCCGCCGGGACAGGGGGTTCTTGAGCAGTTCTTC. Its translation is CASSPPGQGVLEQFF.

This chain uses TRBV28 with TRBJ2-2, with D possibly TRBD2 on 6 matching bases. V gave up 3 bases and J gave up 2 bases, with 10 bases separating them. Germline CDR1 MDHEN, CDR2 SYDVKM. The CDR3 runs to 15 residues. CDR3 in DNA: TGTGCCAGCAGTTTCCGGGGGATCAACACCGGGGAGCTGTTTTTT. Its protein product is CASSFRGINTGELFF.

This chain connects TRBV19 to TRBJ1-2; D unclear. The CDR3 totals 12 residues. V was shortened by 6 bases and J by 1 base, with 6 bases between the two germline ends. Germline CDR1 LNHDA, CDR2 SQIVND (reference sequence). The DNA for the CDR3 is TGTGCCAGTAGCGAGTTTAACTATGGCTACACCTTC. Amino acid sequence: CASSEFNYGYTF.

V gene TRBV27 combines with J gene TRBJ1-5; 10 bases match TRBD1. Trimming cost V 5 bases and J 6 bases; bases outside gene matches: 10. CDR1 is MNHEY and CDR2 is SMNVEV in the germline V gene (reference sequence). CDR3 length: 16 residues. CDR3 DNA sequence: TGTGCCAGCAGTACGACCGGGACAGGGGTTGTTCAGCCCCAGCATTTT. Its protein is CASSTTGTGVVQPQHF.

J is TRBJ2-1 and V is TRBV6-6, with D maybe TRBD2 (5 bases). The ends were cut back, 0 bases at V and 12 bases at J, with 9 bases in the middle. This CDR3 has 12 residues. Per the germline V gene, CDR1 is MNHNY and CDR2 is SVGAGI (reference sequence). The CDR3 sequence: CASSYSGVGQFF. DNA for the CDR3: TGTGCCAGCAGTTACTCGGGAGTAGGGCAGTTCTTC.

The CDR3: CASSQATTGSNYGYTF. The DNA for the CDR3 is TGCGCCAGCAGCCAAGCGACGACGGGGTCTAACTATGGCTACACCTTC. The genes are TRBV4-1 and TRBJ1-2, with no clear D. Germline CDR1 MGHRA, CDR2 YSYEKL. V dropped 1 base and J dropped 0 bases, with 12 bases sitting between them. The CDR3 is made up of 16 amino acids.

This CDR3 reads CASSFGSTDTQYF. CDR3 bases: TGTGCCAGCAGCTTTGGAAGCACAGATACGCAGTATTTT. This rearrangement joins TRBV5-6 to TRBJ2-3; D gene unclear. This CDR3 comprises 13 residues. Germline CDR1 reads SGHDT; CDR2 reads YYEEEE. The V and J ends lost 2 bases and 0 bases respectively, with 4 bases between them.